One and the same sample provided the 15 T cell receptor beta chains below, sequenced in a study of blood T cells in healthy people across ages. Using a J-beta primer mix together with a sample-barcoded 5' primer, a second PCR was run for 7 to 11 cycles. TCRdb used MiXCR to reprocess the 5' RACE reads, holding one entry per CDR3 protein. The sample lists 250,000 to 300,000 distinct CDR3 sequences; roughly a quarter were seen once. Specimen: blood. The origin of the receptors is a woman between 65 and 79 years old in good health.

This clonotype has a handful of counts. The V gene is TRBV7-8, the J gene TRBJ2-7, with TRBD2 matching over 8 bases. The better agreement between TRBJ2-5 and the DNA end casts doubt on the J call. Germline V CDR1 and CDR2: SGHVS, FQNEAQ. This CDR3 spans 14 amino acids. The CDR3 DNA reads TGTGCCAGCAGCCCGGGAGGGAATGTGGAGACCCAGTACTTC. Amino acids: CASSPGGNVETQYF.

The J gene is TRBJ1-3, the V gene TRBV28; D possibly corresponds to TRBD1 (5 bases). Trimming stripped 5 bases from V and 3 bases from J, with 23 bases between. The CDR3 has 18 residues. Germline V gives CDR1 MDHEN, CDR2 SYDVKM. The CDR3, as DNA: TGTGCCAGCAGTCCCTTTACCCAACGGGGCGAAGGTGGAAACACCATATATTTT. This codes for CASSPFTQRGEGGNTIYF. The whole variable domain, remainder taken from reference TRBV28 and TRBJ1-3, is DVKVTQSSRYLVKRTGEKVFLECVQDMDHENMFWYRQDPGLGLRLIYFSYDVKMKEKGDIPEGYSVSREKKERFSLILESASTNQTSMYLCASSPFTQRGEGGNTIYFGEGSWLTVV.

The chain joins TRBV20-1 to TRBJ2-2; 11 nucleotides agree with TRBD2. The CDR3 contains 13 residues. The V segment lost 6 bases and the J segment 5 bases; nucleotides outside the gene matches: 2. Per germline, CDR1 DFQATT and CDR2 SNEGSKA (reference sequence). The CDR3 DNA is TGCAGTGCCTGGACTAGCGGGACCGGGGAGCTGTTTTTT. Amino acid sequence: CSAWTSGTGELFF.

This sequence joins TRBV12-3 or TRBV12-4 and TRBJ1-5, with D perhaps matching TRBD1 (6 bases). V gave up 5 bases and J gave up 5 bases, with 7 bases separating them. The CDR3 consists of 12 residues. This CDR3 reads CASSPGDQPQHF. The CDR3 bases are TGTGCCAGCAGTCCAGGGGATCAGCCCCAGCATTTT.

This chain joins TRBV20-1 and TRBJ2-7, with 8 nucleotides matching TRBD1. The V gene's germline CDR1 is DFQATT and CDR2 SNEGSKA (reference sequence). The V and J ends lost 6 bases and 6 bases, in that order; junction bases with no gene match: 13. This CDR3 spans 14 amino acids. Here the CDR3 reads CSANRDRFSGEQYF. CDR3 bases: TGCAGTGCCAATCGGGACAGGTTTTCTGGCGAGCAGTACTTC.

The V call is TRBV4-3, the J call TRBJ2-3, with unresolved D. Germline V CDR1 and CDR2: LGHNA, YSLEER. The CDR3 sequence is 15 residues long. V lost 4 bases and J lost 0, with 11 bases in between. The CDR3 reads CASSRLHSSTDTQYF. The CDR3 DNA reads TGCGCCAGCAGCCGTCTGCACTCTAGCACAGATACGCAGTATTTT.

The chain employs TRBV28 and TRBJ1-1, with TRBD1 matching 8 bases. V was pared by 8 bases and J by 5 bases, with 4 bases of the junction left unmatched. The CDR3 runs 12 residues. Germline CDR1 MDHEN, CDR2 SYDVKM. CDR3 sequence reads: CASFRGPTEAFF. CDR3 coding DNA: TGTGCCAGCTTCAGGGGGCCTACTGAAGCTTTCTTT.

V and J are TRBV3-1 and TRBJ2-5, with 7 bases aligning to TRBD2. The J call may be incorrect, as the DNA end agrees better with TRBJ2-1. CDR3 length: 15 amino acids. The germline gives CDR1 LGHDT, CDR2 YNNKEL (reference sequence). For the CDR3, the DNA is TGTGCCAGCAGCCAGCGGGAGTTCGCCTACAATGAGCAGTTCTTC. Protein product: CASSQREFAYNEQFF.

This clonotype showed up just a few times. The chain couples TRBV19 to TRBJ2-1; D uncertain. Germline assignment: CDR1 LNHDA and CDR2 SQIVND (reference sequence). V lost 1 base to trimming and J lost 3 bases, with 10 bases between them. The CDR3 is 15 amino acids. CDR3 sequence (DNA): TGTGCCAGTAGTATAGTCAGCTCGGGCTACAATGAGCAGTTCTTC. Protein sequence: CASSIVSSGYNEQFF. Full variable domain (outside the CDR3, taken from reference TRBV19 and TRBJ2-1): DGGITQSPKYLFRKEGQNVTLSCEQNLNHDAMYWYRQDPGQGLRLIYYSQIVNDFQKGDIAEGYSVSREKKESFPLTVTSAQKNPTAFYLCASSIVSSGYNEQFFGPGTRLTVL.

This clonotype was recorded a few times. This chain uses TRBV28 with TRBJ2-3; a possible D gene is TRBD1 (6 bases). The V end lost 4 bases, the J end lost 0 bases, and 20 bases lay between the germline ends. This CDR3 spans 18 amino acids. Germline V lookup: CDR1 MDHEN, CDR2 SYDVKM. CDR3 sequence reads: CASSSVDRDTDSTDTQYF. In DNA form, the CDR3 reads TGTGCCAGCAGTTCTGTCGACCGGGACACCGATAGCACAGATACGCAGTATTTT.

This clonotype was counted between two and nine times. V gene TRBV6-6 combines with J gene TRBJ2-5, with 8 bases identical to TRBD1. Judging by the DNA end, TRBJ2-1 fits better; the J call may be wrong. CDR3 length: 15 residues. The germline CDR1 and CDR2 sequences are MNHNY and SVGAGI (reference sequence). The CDR3 nucleotides read TGTGCCAGCAGTTACTTTTTGGACAGGGACAATGAGCAGTTCTTC. Its protein product is CASSYFLDRDNEQFF.

This clonotype was counted at least ten times. CDR3 region: CASSSSSGDYEQYF. In nucleotides, the CDR3 is TGCGCCAGCAGCTCATCTAGCGGAGATTACGAGCAGTACTTC. The chain employs TRBV5-1 and TRBJ2-7, with 7 bases fitting TRBD2. Germline V gene sequence: CDR1 SGHRS, CDR2 YFSETQ. This CDR3 has 14 residues. V shed 3 bases, J shed 4 bases, and the junction held 7 bases outside the gene matches.

The chain is built from TRBV3-1 and TRBJ1-3; D is ambiguous. The CDR3 spans 16 residues. V was shortened by 4 bases and J by 0 bases, with 13 bases between the two germline ends. The germline V gene encodes CDR1 LGHDT and CDR2 YNNKEL (reference sequence). CDR3 protein: CASSPRRTGSGNTIYF. The CDR3 DNA reads TGTGCCAGCAGCCCACGAAGAACGGGCTCTGGAAACACCATATATTTT.

This clonotype was found many times. The chain links TRBV5-1 to TRBJ2-7; no definite D call. Trimming removed 4 bases at V and 5 bases at J, with 22 bases between. Germline assignment: CDR1 SGHRS and CDR2 YFSETQ. The CDR3 covers 16 residues. The CDR3 region has the DNA TGCGCCAGCAGCGAATCCCGACATCCCGTGACCGACGAGCAGTACTTC. This gives the protein CASSESRHPVTDEQYF.

The genes are TRBV9 and TRBJ2-2; 10 bases are a match to TRBD2. This CDR3 comprises 18 residues. The junction had 14 bases not matched to a gene; V was cut back by 4 bases and J by 5 bases. In germline, CDR1 is SGDLS, CDR2 YYNGEE. In DNA, the CDR3 is TGTGCCAGCAGCAGGGGTACCGATAGCGGGAGGAGGACCGGGGAGCTGTTTTTT. This sequence encodes CASSRGTDSGRRTGELFF.